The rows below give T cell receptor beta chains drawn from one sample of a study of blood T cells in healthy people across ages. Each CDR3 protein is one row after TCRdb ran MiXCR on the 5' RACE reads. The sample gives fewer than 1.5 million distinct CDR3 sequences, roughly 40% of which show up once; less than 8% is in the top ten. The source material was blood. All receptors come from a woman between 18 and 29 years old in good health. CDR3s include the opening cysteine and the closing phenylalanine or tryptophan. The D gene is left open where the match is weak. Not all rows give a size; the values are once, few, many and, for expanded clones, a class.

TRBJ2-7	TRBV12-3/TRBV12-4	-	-	CASSNSLTEQYF	TGTGCCAGCAGTAACAGTTTGACCGAGCAGTACTTC
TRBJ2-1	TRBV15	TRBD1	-	CATSTQDRDNEQFF	TGTGCCACCAGCACTCAGGACAGGGACAATGAGCAGTTCTTC
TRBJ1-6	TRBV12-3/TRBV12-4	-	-	CASQRGVASPLHF	TGTGCCAGCCAAAGGGGTGTGGCTTCACCCCTCCACTTT
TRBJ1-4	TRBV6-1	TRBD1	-	CAIDRGTNEKLFF	TGTGCCATAGACAGGGGGACCAATGAAAAACTGTTTTTT
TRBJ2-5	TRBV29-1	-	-	CSVEGRAEEQYF	TGCAGCGTTGAAGGCAGGGCGGAGGAGCAGTACTTC
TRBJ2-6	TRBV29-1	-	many	CSVDSGANVLTF	TGCAGCGTAGACTCTGGGGCCAACGTCCTGACTTTC
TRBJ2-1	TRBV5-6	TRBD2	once	CASSPARGGVYVNEQFF	TGTGCCAGCAGCCCAGCCCGCGGGGGGGTTTATGTGAATGAGCAGTTCTTC
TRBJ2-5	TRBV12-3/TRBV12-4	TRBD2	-	CASTSWGGETQYF	TGTGCCAGCACCTCGTGGGGGGGGGAGACCCAGTACTTC
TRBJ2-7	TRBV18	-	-	CASSPVSNRDEQYF	TGTGCCAGCTCACCAGTGTCCAATAGGGACGAGCAGTACTTC
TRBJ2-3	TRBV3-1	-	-	CASSQGTKGGTQYF	TGTGCCAGCAGCCAAGGGACAAAAGGGGGTACGCAGTATTTT
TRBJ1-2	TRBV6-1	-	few	CASRSSPNYGYTF	TGTGCCAGCAGGTCTAGTCCTAACTATGGCTACACCTTC
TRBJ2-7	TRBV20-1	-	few	CSGYRSYEQYF	TGCAGTGGGTACAGATCCTACGAGCAGTACTTC
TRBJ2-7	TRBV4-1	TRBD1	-	CASSQDWGQWYEQYF	TGCGCCAGCAGCCAAGACTGGGGACAGTGGTACGAGCAGTACTTC
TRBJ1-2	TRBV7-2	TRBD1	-	CASSLLGQGYSGGGYTF	TGTGCCAGCAGCTTACTGGGACAGGGGTATTCAGGGGGTGGCTACACCTTC
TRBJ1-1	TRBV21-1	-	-	CASSTRGCTEAFF	TGTGCCAGCAGCACCAGGGGATGCACTGAAGCTTTCTTT